This is a list of T cell receptor beta chains from one sample in a study of CD8 T cells in Susac syndrome. TCRdb independently ran MiXCR on the immunoSEQ multiplex PCR reads; one entry per CDR3 protein. The sample holds 150,000 to 200,000 distinct CDR3 sequences, around 94% seen once. The sample was CD4+ T cells from PBMCs. All receptors come from a human donor in good health. The CDR3 runs from the conserved cysteine through the conserved F or W. A D gene is named only where the DNA matches it firmly. Not all rows give a size; the values are once, few, many and, for expanded clones, a class.

cdr3_nt	cdr3_aa	j_call	d_call	v_call	clone_size
TGTGCCAGCAGCTTAGGCGCGGGGGTACCATACGAGCAGTACTTC	CASSLGAGVPYEQYF	TRBJ2-7	TRBD2	TRBV7-2	.
TGTGCCTGGAGCCGTAGCGGCGGGGCCGGGACCCAGTACTTC	CAWSRSGGAGTQYF	TRBJ2-5	.	TRBV30	.
TGTGCCAGAGAAATCCCGGGGGCCTTGGCGGAGACCCAGTACTTC	CAREIPGALAETQYF	TRBJ2-5	.	TRBV6-5	.
TGCGCCAGCAGCTTGGACCCGGGGGTTGAGCAGTTCTTC	CASSLDPGVEQFF	TRBJ2-1	.	TRBV5-1	.
TGCAGCCACCTGTCGGGTGAAGAGACCCAGTACTTC	CSHLSGEETQYF	TRBJ2-5	.	TRBV29-1	.
TGCAGTGCTGGGAAAGCAGGGGGAGATTCACCCCTCCACTTT	CSAGKAGGDSPLHF	TRBJ1-6	TRBD1	TRBV20-1	.
TGTGCCAGCAGCCCCTGGACAGGGCGAGGCGAGCAGTACTTC	CASSPWTGRGEQYF	TRBJ2-7	TRBD1	TRBV5-6	.
TGTGCCAGCTCATCAGTGGCCGCCTACGAGCAGTACTTC	CASSSVAAYEQYF	TRBJ2-7	.	TRBV18	.
TGTGCCAGCAGTTACAACGGTCTTAACTATGGCTACACCTTC	CASSYNGLNYGYTF	TRBJ1-2	.	TRBV28	.
TGCAGCGTAGCGGGACCTAACTATGGCTACACCTTC	CSVAGPNYGYTF	TRBJ1-2	.	TRBV29-1	.
TGTGCCAGCAGCCCCCGGACAGGGACAGATACGCAGTATTTT	CASSPRTGTDTQYF	TRBJ2-3	TRBD1	TRBV11-1	few
TGCAGTGCTAGAGGTGACAGGGGGGTGATCACTGAAGCTTTCTTT	CSARGDRGVITEAFF	TRBJ1-1	TRBD1	TRBV20-1	few
TGTGCCAGCAGCCAAGAGACAGGGAACGAGCAGTACTTC	CASSQETGNEQYF	TRBJ2-7	TRBD1	TRBV4-2	.
TGCAGTGCTCCCGCAGGGGGGGACTCCACAGATACGCAGTATTTT	CSAPAGGDSTDTQYF	TRBJ2-3	.	TRBV20-1	.
TGCAGTGCTAGTGCCGGTTGGGTAGATACGCAGTATTTT	CSASAGWVDTQYF	TRBJ2-3	.	TRBV20-1	.
TGCAGCGTTGACCGGGGGGGTGGCGGGACCCAGTACTTC	CSVDRGGGGTQYF	TRBJ2-5	TRBD2	TRBV29-1	.
TGCAGTGCTAGAGTAACAGGGGCCAATCAGCCCCAGCATTTT	CSARVTGANQPQHF	TRBJ1-5	TRBD1	TRBV20-1	.
TGTGCCTGGGAACAGGGTCTCAATCAGCCCCAGCATTTT	CAWEQGLNQPQHF	TRBJ1-5	.	TRBV30	.
TGTGCCAGCAGCTTGGGACGCTCCTACAATGAGCAGTTCTTC	CASSLGRSYNEQFF	TRBJ2-1	.	TRBV27	.
TGTGCCAGCAGTCCAGGGGTTTCCTACAATGAGCAGTTCTTC	CASSPGVSYNEQFF	TRBJ2-1	.	TRBV7-6	.
TGTGCCAGCAGGCCAGTTGGGAGGACAGGGGGCCGGGAGACCCAGTACTTC	CASRPVGRTGGRETQYF	TRBJ2-5	TRBD1	TRBV7-8	.
TGTGCCAGCTCACCGGACAGGGTGGACTATGGCTACACCTTC	CASSPDRVDYGYTF	TRBJ1-2	TRBD1	TRBV18	.
TGTGCCAGCAGACCGGGGACAGGGTCGGCTGGGGCCAACGTCCTGACTTTC	CASRPGTGSAGANVLTF	TRBJ2-6	TRBD1	TRBV13	.
TGCAGCGTTCGATCCAGCAATCAGCCCCAGCATTTT	CSVRSSNQPQHF	TRBJ1-5	.	TRBV29-1	.
TGTGCCAGCTCCGGACAGGCCAACACTGAAGCTTTCTTT	CASSGQANTEAFF	TRBJ1-1	TRBD1	TRBV18	few
TGTGCCTGGAGCCAGTCCGGGAAGGAGCAGTACTTC	CAWSQSGKEQYF	TRBJ2-7	.	TRBV30	once
TGTGCCAGCAGCTTGAAAAGGTACACAGATACGCAGTATTTT	CASSLKRYTDTQYF	TRBJ2-3	.	TRBV5-6	.
TGTGCCAGCAGCCAAGGAGACAGGGCCAACACTGAAGCTTTCTTT	CASSQGDRANTEAFF	TRBJ1-1	TRBD1	TRBV3-1	.
TGTGCCAGCAGACGCTTGTGGAACACTGAAGCTTTCTTT	CASRRLWNTEAFF	TRBJ1-1	.	TRBV7-3	.
TGTGCCAGCAGCCGTGGGACTGAAGATAATTCACCCCTCCACTTT	CASSRGTEDNSPLHF	TRBJ1-6	.	TRBV28	.
TGCAGTGCTACACTAGCGGCCAACACCGGGGAGCTGTTTTTT	CSATLAANTGELFF	TRBJ2-2	TRBD2	TRBV20-1	.
TGTGCCAGCAGTGAAGCCTTTAACACTGAAGCTTTCTTT	CASSEAFNTEAFF	TRBJ1-1	.	TRBV2	.
TGTGCCAGCAGCCAATCGCTAGCGCATTACGAGCAGTACTTC	CASSQSLAHYEQYF	TRBJ2-7	.	TRBV3-1	.
TGTGCTAGTGGTTTGGGCGTGGACGGCGAGCAGTACTTC	CASGLGVDGEQYF	TRBJ2-7	.	TRBV12-5	.
TGTGCCAGCAGTCCCGTTTCGTATGGCTACACCTTC	CASSPVSYGYTF	TRBJ1-2	.	TRBV2	.
TGTGCCAGCAGTCCTTTGAGTTACGAGCAGTACTTC	CASSPLSYEQYF	TRBJ2-7	.	TRBV7-2	few
TGTGCCAGCAGCCGGGACCTACTCTCTGGAAACACCATATATTTT	CASSRDLLSGNTIYF	TRBJ1-3	.	TRBV7-2	.
TGTGCCAGCAGCCAACACTCCTTAAATTCACCCCTCCACTTT	CASSQHSLNSPLHF	TRBJ1-6	.	TRBV3-1	.
TGTGCCAGCTCCCGGGACGGAGGCTCCTACGAGCAGTACTTC	CASSRDGGSYEQYF	TRBJ2-7	.	TRBV27	.
TGCGCCAGCAGCTTGGGGACAATGACAGATACGCAGTATTTT	CASSLGTMTDTQYF	TRBJ2-3	.	TRBV5-1	.
TGTGCCACCTCTGGGGGAGTTAGCACAGATACGCAGTATTTT	CATSGGVSTDTQYF	TRBJ2-3	.	TRBV24-1	.
TGTGCCTGGAGGGGGACAGGGGGATGGAGCTATGGCTACACCTTC	CAWRGTGGWSYGYTF	TRBJ1-2	TRBD1	TRBV30	.
TGTGCCAGCAGCCCGTCGAGTACCCGCACAGATACGCAGTATTTT	CASSPSSTRTDTQYF	TRBJ2-3	.	TRBV9	.
TGCGCCAGCAGTTACTCCGGGACTCAAGAGACCCAGTACTTC	CASSYSGTQETQYF	TRBJ2-5	.	TRBV5-1	once
TGTGCCAGCAGTTACTCGCCAGGGCCCTACAATGAGCAGTTCTTC	CASSYSPGPYNEQFF	TRBJ2-1	.	TRBV6-2/TRBV6-3	.